This T cell receptor beta chain was sequenced in a study of blood T cell repertoires in COVID-19 (dated by TCRdb to 2018 to 2020). As for the study more broadly: Collaborator samples came from the United States, Italy and Spain and covered acute and convalescent phases of COVID-19. The prospective study material was composed of cDNA or gDNA derived from T cells, B-cell-depleted T cells, or PBMCs. Deeply sampled blood TCRbeta repertoires from subjects exposed to, actively infected with, or recovered from COVID-19 were included in the dataset. The repertoires were released in a freely available public database intended as a resource for research on the immune response to SARS-CoV-2. The samples were drawn from two sources: the first 160 participants of the ongoing ImmuneRACE study, and some 1,300 subjects contributed by 6 global collaborators. Sample metadata almost always included a de-identified subject ID, COVID-19 status, age in years and sex. Where available, HLA class I and class II types were taken from metadata supplied by the sample provider and were not determined by assay-based typing. Broad study findings and their caveats: How much clinical and demographic metadata was included differed by source and by participant, and the metadata was provided uncurated.

CDR1 LGHDT and CDR2 YNNKEL were looked up in the germline V gene (reference sequence). From its cysteine to its phenylalanine, the CDR3 spans 13 amino acids. Only the CDR3 DNA is retained, 39 bases long and in frame from the first base. V is shortened by 6 bases, J by 3 bases, and the region joining them spans 11 bases. Turning to this clone: The antigen it recognizes is unknown. Base-call qualities are not available, and no considerably larger clone is one nucleotide away.

Collaborating institutions collected whole blood in K2EDTA tubes following their own protocols. Collaborator samples were shipped for TCRbeta analysis as frozen whole blood, isolated PBMCs, or DNA extracted from either sample type. TCRbeta CDR3 regions were amplified from genomic DNA using the immunoSEQ Assay, a bias-controlled multiplex PCR. Processing in the source paper ran as follows. Within the assay, amplification of reference gene primers was used to estimate how many nucleated cells each sample contained. Sequence reads were collapsed and filtered to measure the absolute abundance of every unique TCRbeta CDR3 rearrangement. For each sample, productive Simpson clonality was calculated by taking the square root of Simpson's diversity index across productive rearrangements. This immuneACCESS table, as held by TCRdb, lists in-frame sequences with V and J called but not all clones. Of the missing ones, under half trace to an unresolved V gene in checked studies; the others have no known cause. V and J calls and clone size come straight from that table; D and trimming were deduced from the DNA. Recorded for this sample are 200,000 to 250,000 clones; around three quarters of them occurred a single time. The ten top clones hold under 8.5% of the sample.

This TCR was recovered from an older woman with acute or convalescent COVID-19. Recombination connected TRBV3-1 (or the pseudogene TRBV3-2) to TRBJ2-5; a tentative D call is TRBD1 (5 bases match). The specimen was peripheral blood. Read as DNA, the sequence is TGTGCCAGCAGAGCAGGGTGGGAAGAGACCCAGTACTTC. Translated, it gives CASRAGWEETQYF.